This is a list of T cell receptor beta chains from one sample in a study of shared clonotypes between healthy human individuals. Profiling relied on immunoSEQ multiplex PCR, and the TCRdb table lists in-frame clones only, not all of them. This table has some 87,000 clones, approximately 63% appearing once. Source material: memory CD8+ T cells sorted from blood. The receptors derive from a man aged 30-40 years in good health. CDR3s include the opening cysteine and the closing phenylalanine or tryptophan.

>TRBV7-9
CASSLTNREQFF
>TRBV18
CASSAWDNEQFF
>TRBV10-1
CASSEGESSYEQYF
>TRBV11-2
CASSPVLAGDNEQFF
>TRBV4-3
CASSQWVNTGELFF
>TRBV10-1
CASRPGRKNYGYTF
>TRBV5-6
CASGPGTGLEKLFF
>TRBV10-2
CATSAIQGTVKEQYF
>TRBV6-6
CASSYVAGSNNEQFF
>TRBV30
CAWSRFRNSGNTIYF
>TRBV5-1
CASSLGEDDYWAKNIQYF
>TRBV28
CASSLFSGRTPYEQYF
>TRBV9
CATGKRGQNLNTGELFF
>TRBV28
CASSGASGSRYEQYF
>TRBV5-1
CASSLAGSDSGNTIYF
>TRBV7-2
CASSLTGLAGSYEQYF
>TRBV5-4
CASSLATSGISEQYF
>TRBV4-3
CASSQDKGQRNEQFF
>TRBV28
CASTTPGPPETQYF
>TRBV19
CASSVDRVQPQHF
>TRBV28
CASSRQGEDNEQFF
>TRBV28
CARPDRDRGINEQYF
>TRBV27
CASSFGTGTEAFF
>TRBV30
CAWSSRTLPYEQYF
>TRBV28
CASSLVQTYNSPLHF
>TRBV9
CASSVAGEGDEQFF
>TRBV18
CASSNLIWEPQDLRSMNTEAFF
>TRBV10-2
CASNRGELFEAFF
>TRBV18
CASSPALQGTDTQYF
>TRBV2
CASSDKAGVYNEQFF